The 5 T cell receptor beta chains given below trace back to one sample, sequenced in a study of T cell responses to AZD1222 COVID-19 vaccine. Sequencing was performed with immunoSEQ multiplex PCR; in TCRdb, only in-frame clones are kept and a portion is missing. The repertoire consists of roughly 150,000 clones, with approximately 90% occurring once and the leading ten covering 0.85% to 1.1%. This specimen was peripheral blood, taken 28 days after the second AZD1222 dose. The receptors were gathered from an adult who received the AZD1222 COVID-19 vaccine.

This chain joins TRBV5-8 and TRBJ1-1; tentatively, D is TRBD1 (5 bases). The germline CDR1 and CDR2 sequences are SGHTS and YDEGEE. The ends were cut back, 0 bases at V and 7 bases at J, with 10 bases in the middle. The CDR3 contains 13 residues. This CDR3 is CASSLGLTVEAFF. In nucleotides, the CDR3 is TGTGCCAGCAGCTTGGGGTTGACAGTTGAAGCTTTCTTT.

The chain couples TRBV18 to TRBJ1-1; 7 nucleotides align to TRBD1. V was pared by 4 bases and J by 0 bases, with 2 bases of the junction left unmatched. Germline V gene data show CDR1 as KGHSH and CDR2 as LQKENI. CDR3 length: 14 amino acids. The CDR3: CASSHGQVNTEAFF. CDR3 coding DNA: TGTGCCAGCTCACATGGACAGGTGAACACTGAAGCTTTCTTT.

This clone was seen more than once but under ten times. CDR3 residues: CASSQDGLWSTEAFF. CDR3 bases: TGTGCCAGCAGCCAAGACGGCCTCTGGAGCACTGAAGCTTTCTTT. V usage is TRBV4-2 and J usage is TRBJ1-1; D not certain. Germline V gene data show CDR1 as LGHNA and CDR2 as YNFKEQ. The CDR3 consists of 15 residues. V lost 0 bases, J lost 4 bases, and 12 bases lay in between.

This clone was counted once. CDR3 in amino acids: CASSWAGTSNSPLHF. The CDR3 DNA reads TGTGCCAGCAGCTGGGCCGGGACTAGTAATTCACCCCTCCACTTT. The chain uses TRBV7-2 and TRBJ1-6, with D possibly matching TRBD1 (5 bases). This CDR3 has 15 residues. The V and J ends lost 4 bases and 6 bases respectively, with 13 bases between them. The germline V gene has CDR1 SGHTA and CDR2 FQGNSA.

J is TRBJ1-1 and V is TRBV3-1 (or the pseudogene TRBV3-2), with a tentative D call TRBD1 (5 bases). Trimming removed 4 bases at V and 0 bases at J, with 9 bases between. CDR3 length: 14 residues. Germline CDR1 is LGHDT and CDR2 is YNNKEL (reference sequence). CDR3 loop: CASSRGEMNTEAFF. In DNA, the CDR3 is TGTGCCAGCAGCCGGGGGGAAATGAACACTGAAGCTTTCTTT.